The source of this T cell receptor beta chain is a study of T cells after yellow fever vaccination. The V end lost 3 bases, the J end lost 1 base, and 14 bases lay between the germline ends. This CDR3 has 16 amino acids. Germline CDR1 reads KGHSH; CDR2 reads LQKENI. Remarks on this clonotype: Its antigen is not known.

5'RACE template switching generated TCR cDNA, adding a universal primer site and UMIs. TCRdb reprocessed the 5' RACE reads with MiXCR, giving one entry per CDR3 protein. The sample shows hundreds of thousands of distinct CDR3 sequences, about 13% of them seen only once. General study results and limits: Weaker, the secondary response had a peak occurring faster, on day 5 versus 15. A small proportion of clonotypes was detected in both the CD4 and CD8 compartments. Repertoires sorted by FACS could include abundant clonotypes that are contaminants from the bulk population.

V and J are TRBV18 and TRBJ2-3; tentatively, D is TRBD1 (6 bases). This receptor was identified in a man younger than 45 who received the YFV17D yellow fever vaccine. The sequencing used PBMCs, collected on the day of the yellow fever booster vaccination. The CDR3 nucleotides are TGTGCCAGCTCACCTACCGGGACATGGGGCACAGATACGCAGTATTTT. Encoded protein: CASSPTGTWGTDTQYF. The variable domain in full, completed from reference TRBV18 and TRBJ2-3, reads NAGVMQNPRHLVRRRGQEARLRCSPMKGHSHVYWYRQLPEEGLKFMVYLQKENIIDESGMPKERFSAEFPKEGPSILRIQQVVRGDSAAYFCASSPTGTWGTDTQYFGPGTRLTVL.